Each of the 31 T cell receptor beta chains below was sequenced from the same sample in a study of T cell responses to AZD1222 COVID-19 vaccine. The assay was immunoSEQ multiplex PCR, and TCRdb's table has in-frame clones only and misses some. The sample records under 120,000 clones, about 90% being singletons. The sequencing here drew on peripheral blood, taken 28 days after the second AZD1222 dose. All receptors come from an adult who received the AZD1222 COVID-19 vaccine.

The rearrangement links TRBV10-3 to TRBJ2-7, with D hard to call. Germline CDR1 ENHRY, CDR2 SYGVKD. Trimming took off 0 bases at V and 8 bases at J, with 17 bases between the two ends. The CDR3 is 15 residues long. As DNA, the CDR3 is TGTGCCATCAGTGAGTCTGGAGCGCGCGATGGACAGCAGTACTTC. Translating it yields CAISESGARDGQQYF.

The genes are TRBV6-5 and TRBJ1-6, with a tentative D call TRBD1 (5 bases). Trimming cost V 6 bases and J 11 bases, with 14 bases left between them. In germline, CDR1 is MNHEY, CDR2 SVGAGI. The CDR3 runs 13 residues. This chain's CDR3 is CASRGPTQTPLHF. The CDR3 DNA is TGTGCCAGCAGGGGACCGACACAAACACCCCTCCACTTT.

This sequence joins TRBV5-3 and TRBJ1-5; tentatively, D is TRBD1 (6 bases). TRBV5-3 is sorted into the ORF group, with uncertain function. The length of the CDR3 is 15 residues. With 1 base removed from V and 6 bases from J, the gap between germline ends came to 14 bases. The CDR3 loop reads CARSLRGAGGQPQHF. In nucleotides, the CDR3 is TGTGCCAGAAGCTTGAGGGGGGCCGGGGGTCAGCCCCAGCATTTT.

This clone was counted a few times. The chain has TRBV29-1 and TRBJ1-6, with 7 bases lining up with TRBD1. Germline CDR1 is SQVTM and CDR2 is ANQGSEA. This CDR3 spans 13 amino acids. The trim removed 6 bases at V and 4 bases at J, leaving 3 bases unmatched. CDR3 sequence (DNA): TGCAGCGTGCGGGACAGTTATAATTCACCCCTCCACTTT. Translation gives CSVRDSYNSPLHF.

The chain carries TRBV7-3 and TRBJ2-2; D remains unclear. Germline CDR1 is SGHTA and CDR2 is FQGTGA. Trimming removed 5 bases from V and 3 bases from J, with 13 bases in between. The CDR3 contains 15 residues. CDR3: CASSPTGPDTGELFF. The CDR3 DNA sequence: TGTGCCAGCAGCCCCACGGGCCCCGACACCGGGGAGCTGTTTTTT.

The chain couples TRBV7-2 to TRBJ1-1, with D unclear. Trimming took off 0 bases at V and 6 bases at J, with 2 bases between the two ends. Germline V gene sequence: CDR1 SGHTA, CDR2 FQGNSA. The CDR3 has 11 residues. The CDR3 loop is CASSLAPEAFF. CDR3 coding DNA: TGTGCCAGCAGCTTAGCCCCTGAAGCTTTCTTT.

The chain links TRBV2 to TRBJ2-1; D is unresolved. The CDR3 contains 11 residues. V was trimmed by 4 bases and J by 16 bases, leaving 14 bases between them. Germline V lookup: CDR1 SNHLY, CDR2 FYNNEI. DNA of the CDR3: TGTGCCAGCAGTGTTGGGCCTTCGCGATTCTTC. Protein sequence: CASSVGPSRFF.

The CDR3, as DNA: TGTGCCACCAGCAGTTTTACGGGAGGGCCAGATACGCAGTATTTT. Translation gives CATSSFTGGPDTQYF. The chain combines TRBV15 with TRBJ2-3; 8 nucleotides line up with TRBD2. Germline V gives CDR1 LNHNV, CDR2 YYDKDF (reference sequence). This CDR3 has 15 residues. J lost 4 bases, V lost 3 bases, and 6 bases had no gene match.

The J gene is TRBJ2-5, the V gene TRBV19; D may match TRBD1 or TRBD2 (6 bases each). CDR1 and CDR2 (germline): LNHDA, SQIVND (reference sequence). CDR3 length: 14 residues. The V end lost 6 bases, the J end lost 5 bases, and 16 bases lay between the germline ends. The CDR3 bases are TGTGCCAGTAGCCTCTCGGGGGCCCATGAGACCCAGTACTTC. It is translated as CASSLSGAHETQYF.

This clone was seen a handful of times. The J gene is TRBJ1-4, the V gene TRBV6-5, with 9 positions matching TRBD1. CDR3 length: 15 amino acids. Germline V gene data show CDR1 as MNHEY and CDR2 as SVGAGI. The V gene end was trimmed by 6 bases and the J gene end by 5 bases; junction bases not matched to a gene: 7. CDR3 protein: CASSRDRVKNEKLFF. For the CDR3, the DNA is TGTGCCAGCAGCCGGGACAGGGTTAAAAATGAAAAACTGTTTTTT.

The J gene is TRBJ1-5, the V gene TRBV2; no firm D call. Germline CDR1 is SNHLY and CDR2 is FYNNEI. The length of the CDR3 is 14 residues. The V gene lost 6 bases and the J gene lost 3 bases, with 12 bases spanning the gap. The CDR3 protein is CASSGPFSNQPQHF. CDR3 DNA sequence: TGTGCCAGCAGCGGACCTTTTTCCAATCAGCCCCAGCATTTT.

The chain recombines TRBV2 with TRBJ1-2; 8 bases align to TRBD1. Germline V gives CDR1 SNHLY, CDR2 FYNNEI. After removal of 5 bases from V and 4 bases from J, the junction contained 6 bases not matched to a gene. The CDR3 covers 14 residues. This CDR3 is CASSRRTGFYGYTF. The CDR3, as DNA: TGTGCCAGCAGTAGACGGACAGGGTTCTATGGCTACACCTTC.

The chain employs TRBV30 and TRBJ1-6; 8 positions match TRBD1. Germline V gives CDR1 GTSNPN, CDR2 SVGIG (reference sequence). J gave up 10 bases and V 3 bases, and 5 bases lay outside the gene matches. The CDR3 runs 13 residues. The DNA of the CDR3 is TGTGCCTGGAGACAGGGGGTAACCTCACCCCTCCACTTT. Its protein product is CAWRQGVTSPLHF.

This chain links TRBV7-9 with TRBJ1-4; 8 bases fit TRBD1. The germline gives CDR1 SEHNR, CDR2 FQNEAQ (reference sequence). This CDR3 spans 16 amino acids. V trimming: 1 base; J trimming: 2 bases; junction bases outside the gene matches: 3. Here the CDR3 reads CASSLVTGGTNEKLFF. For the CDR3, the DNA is TGTGCCAGCAGCTTAGTCACAGGGGGGACTAATGAAAAACTGTTTTTT.

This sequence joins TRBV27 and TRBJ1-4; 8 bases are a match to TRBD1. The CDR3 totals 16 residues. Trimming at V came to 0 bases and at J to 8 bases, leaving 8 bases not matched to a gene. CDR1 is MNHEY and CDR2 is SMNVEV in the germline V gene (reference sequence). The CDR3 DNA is TGTGCCAGCAGTTTATCCCCGAGACAGGGGACCGAAAAACTGTTTTTT. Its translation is CASSLSPRQGTEKLFF.

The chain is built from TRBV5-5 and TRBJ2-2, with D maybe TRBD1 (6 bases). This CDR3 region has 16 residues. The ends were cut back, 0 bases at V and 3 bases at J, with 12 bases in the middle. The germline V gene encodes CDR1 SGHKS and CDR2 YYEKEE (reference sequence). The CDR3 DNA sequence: TGTGCCAGCAGCTTGGGCAGGGGAGAAGACACCGGGGAGCTGTTTTTT. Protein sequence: CASSLGRGEDTGELFF.

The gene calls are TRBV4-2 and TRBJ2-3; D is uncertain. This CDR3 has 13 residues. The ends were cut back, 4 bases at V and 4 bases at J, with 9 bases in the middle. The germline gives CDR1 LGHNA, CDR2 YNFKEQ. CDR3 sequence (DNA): TGTGCCAGCAGCCGGACCATTTCAGATACGCAGTATTTT. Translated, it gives CASSRTISDTQYF.

CDR3 protein: CASRAQGNSYNEQFF. The CDR3 bases are TGTGCCAGCAGAGCACAGGGGAACTCCTACAATGAGCAGTTCTTC. The chain couples TRBV6-4 to TRBJ2-1; 7 nucleotides match TRBD1. J was trimmed by 0 bases and V by 6 bases; bases with no gene match: 5. This CDR3 contains 15 residues. Per germline, CDR1 MRHNA and CDR2 SNTAGT.

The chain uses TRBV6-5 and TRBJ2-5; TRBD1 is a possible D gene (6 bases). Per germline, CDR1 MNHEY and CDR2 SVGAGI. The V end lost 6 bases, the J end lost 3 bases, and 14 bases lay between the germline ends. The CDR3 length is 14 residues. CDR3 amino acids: CASRIQGWKETQYF. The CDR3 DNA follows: TGTGCCAGCAGAATACAGGGATGGAAAGAGACCCAGTACTTC.

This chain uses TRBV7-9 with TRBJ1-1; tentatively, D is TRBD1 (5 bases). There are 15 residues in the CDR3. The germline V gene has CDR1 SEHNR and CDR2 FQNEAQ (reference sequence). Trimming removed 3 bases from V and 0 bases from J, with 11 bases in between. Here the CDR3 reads CASSLHQGLNTEAFF. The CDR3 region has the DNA TGTGCCAGCAGCTTGCATCAGGGTCTGAACACTGAAGCTTTCTTT.

In DNA form, the CDR3 reads TGTGCCAGTTCATACGGGGAAGGAAACTATGGCTACACCTTC. This encodes CASSYGEGNYGYTF. The chain has TRBV19 and TRBJ1-2; D is unclear. V was shortened by 8 bases and J by 2 bases, with 15 bases between the two germline ends. The germline CDR1 and CDR2 sequences are LNHDA and SQIVND (reference sequence). This CDR3 contains 14 residues.

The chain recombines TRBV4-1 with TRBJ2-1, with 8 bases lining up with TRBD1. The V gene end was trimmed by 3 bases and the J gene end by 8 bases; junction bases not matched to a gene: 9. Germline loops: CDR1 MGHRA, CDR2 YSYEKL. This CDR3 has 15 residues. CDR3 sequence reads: CASSHMPGQAYEQFF. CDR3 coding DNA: TGCGCCAGCAGCCATATGCCGGGACAGGCGTATGAGCAGTTCTTC.

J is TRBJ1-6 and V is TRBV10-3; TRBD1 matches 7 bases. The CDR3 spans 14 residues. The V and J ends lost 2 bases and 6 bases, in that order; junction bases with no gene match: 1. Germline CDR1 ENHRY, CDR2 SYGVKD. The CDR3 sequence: CAISENRGNSPLHF. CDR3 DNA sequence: TGTGCCATCAGTGAGAACAGGGGTAATTCACCCCTCCACTTT.

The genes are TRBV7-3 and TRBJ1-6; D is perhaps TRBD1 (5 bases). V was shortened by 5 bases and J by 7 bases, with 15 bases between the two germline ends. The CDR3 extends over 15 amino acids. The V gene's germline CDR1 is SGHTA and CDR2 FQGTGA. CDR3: CASSQDSSRNSPLHF. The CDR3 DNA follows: TGTGCCAGCAGCCAAGACAGTTCGCGAAATTCACCCCTCCACTTT.

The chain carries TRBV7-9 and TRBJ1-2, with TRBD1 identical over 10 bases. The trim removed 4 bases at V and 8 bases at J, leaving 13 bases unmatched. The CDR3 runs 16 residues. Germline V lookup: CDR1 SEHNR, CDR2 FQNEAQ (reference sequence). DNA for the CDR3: TGTGCCAGCAGCTCCCGACAGGGGGCGGCAATTCAAGGCTACACCTTC. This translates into CASSSRQGAAIQGYTF. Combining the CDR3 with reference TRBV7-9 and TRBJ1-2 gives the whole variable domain DTGVSQNPRHKITKRGQNVTFRCDPISEHNRLYWYRQTLGQGPEFLTYFQNEAQLEKSRLLSDRFSAERPKGSFSTLEIQRTEQGDSAMYLCASSSRQGAAIQGYTFGSGTRLTVV.

The CDR3 coding sequence is TGTGCCAGCAGCCGAAGGGCGGGGGTCTCCTACAATGAGCAGTTCTTC. Translation gives CASSRRAGVSYNEQFF. The rearrangement joins TRBV5-6 to TRBJ2-1; TRBD2 matches at 7 bases. Germline V CDR1 and CDR2: SGHDT, YYEEEE. V lost 4 bases, J lost 0 bases, and 7 bases stayed unmatched. This CDR3 spans 16 amino acids.

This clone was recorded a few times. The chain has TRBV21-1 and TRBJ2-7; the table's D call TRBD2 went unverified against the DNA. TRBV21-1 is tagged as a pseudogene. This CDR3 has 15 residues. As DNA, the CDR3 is TGTGCCAGCAGCAAAGGGTGGAGTTTAACCTACGAGCAGTACTTC. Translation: CASSKGWSLTYEQYF.

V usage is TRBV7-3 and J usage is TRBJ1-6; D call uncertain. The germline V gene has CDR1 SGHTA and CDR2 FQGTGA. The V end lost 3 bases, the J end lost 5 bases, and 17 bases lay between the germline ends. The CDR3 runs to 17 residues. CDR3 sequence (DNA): TGTGCCAGCAGCTTTGGCGTTTTGGGGAATAATAATTCACCCCTCCACTTT. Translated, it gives CASSFGVLGNNNSPLHF.

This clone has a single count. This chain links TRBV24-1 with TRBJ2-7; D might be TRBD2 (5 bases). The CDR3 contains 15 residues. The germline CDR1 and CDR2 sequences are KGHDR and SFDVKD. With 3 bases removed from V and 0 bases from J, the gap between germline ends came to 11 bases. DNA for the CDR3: TGTGCCACCAGTGATAGCGGAAGGAGCTCCTACGAGCAGTACTTC. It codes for CATSDSGRSSYEQYF.

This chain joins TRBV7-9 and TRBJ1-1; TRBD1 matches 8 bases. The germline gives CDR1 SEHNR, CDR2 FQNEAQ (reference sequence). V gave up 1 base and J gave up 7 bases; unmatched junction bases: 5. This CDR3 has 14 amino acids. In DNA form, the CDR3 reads TGTGCCAGCAGCTTAGGACAGGGGTTTGGTGAAGCTTTCTTT. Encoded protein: CASSLGQGFGEAFF.

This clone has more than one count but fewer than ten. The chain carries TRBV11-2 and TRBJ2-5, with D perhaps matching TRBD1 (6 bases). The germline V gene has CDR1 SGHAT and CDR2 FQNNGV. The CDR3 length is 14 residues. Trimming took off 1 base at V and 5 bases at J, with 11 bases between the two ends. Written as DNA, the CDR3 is TGTGCCAGCAGCTTAGCTGGGGGCTGGGAGACCCAGTACTTC. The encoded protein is CASSLAGGWETQYF.